This T cell receptor (beta chain) was captured in a study of blood T cell repertoires in COVID-19. Trimming cost V 0 bases and J 5 bases, with 12 bases left between them. The length of the CDR3 is 14 residues. Per the germline V gene, CDR1 is SGHRS and CDR2 is YFSETQ. Only in-frame clones appear in the TCRdb table, and some are missing; sequencing was by immunoSEQ multiplex PCR. The table shows 250,000 to 350,000 clones, with approximately 83% occurring only once. The material sequenced was peripheral blood. The V and J genes are TRBV5-1 and TRBJ2-7; a weak D match, TRBD1 (5 bases). The clonotype was recovered from a woman in her twenties or thirties who had recovered from COVID-19. CDR3 sequence (DNA): TGCGCCAGCAGCTTGGCAGGGCAGGGCAACGAGCAGTACTTC. Its translation: CASSLAGQGNEQYF. The full variable domain, in which reference TRBV5-1 and TRBJ2-7 provide the parts outside the CDR3, is KAGVTQTPRYLIKTRGQQVTLSCSPISGHRSVSWYQQTPGQGLQFLFEYFSETQRNKGNFPGRFSGRQFSNSRSEMNVSTLELGDSALYLCASSLAGQGNEQYFGPGTRLTVT.